Included here is one T cell receptor (beta chain) sequence, with context. This entry is derived from a study of control samples from healthy donors and cancer patients. The CDR3 runs 17 residues. The V end lost 2 bases, the J end lost 0 bases, and 15 bases lay between the germline ends. The germline gives CDR1 SGHRS, CDR2 YFSETQ. The data were produced by immunoSEQ multiplex PCR, yet TCRdb's version contains in-frame clones alone and is incomplete. The profile shows about 51,000 clones, 88% of them singletons. Material for sequencing was PBMCs. The genes are TRBV5-1 and TRBJ2-1, with TRBD2 as a possible D gene (7 bases). The receptor comes from a man between 50 and 59 years old with head and neck cancer. CDR3 loop: CASSFFGGATSYNEQFF. The DNA of the CDR3 is TGCGCCAGCAGCTTTTTTGGGGGGGCCACCTCCTACAATGAGCAGTTCTTC.